The present TCR beta chain was sequenced within a study of shared clonotypes between healthy human individuals. General study results and limits: Sequencing depth was expected to affect clonotype sharing among donors.

CDR1 and CDR2 from the germline V gene are SGDLS and YYNGEE. The CDR3 runs 15 residues. V lost 2 bases, J lost 4 bases, and 15 bases lay in between. Points on this clone: The target antigen is unknown.

CD45RO negativity and positive selection for CCR7 defined naive CD8 cells, a population that excluded terminally differentiated effector memory CD45RA+ cells. The repertoire was sequenced with immunoSEQ multiplex PCR; TCRdb's copy has only in-frame clones and lacks some. The sample contains over 2,000,000 clones, 93% of which appear only once. The chain recombines TRBV9 with TRBJ2-5, with D perhaps matching TRBD1 (6 bases). The sample consisted of naive CD8+ T cells from PBMCs. The sequence derives from a man aged 18 to 30 in good health. Some clones in this sample may be carry-over from other donors' samples. The CDR3 reads CASSVDSPRGETQYF. The CDR3 nucleotides are TGTGCCAGCAGCGTCGACAGCCCCAGGGGAGAGACCCAGTACTTC.